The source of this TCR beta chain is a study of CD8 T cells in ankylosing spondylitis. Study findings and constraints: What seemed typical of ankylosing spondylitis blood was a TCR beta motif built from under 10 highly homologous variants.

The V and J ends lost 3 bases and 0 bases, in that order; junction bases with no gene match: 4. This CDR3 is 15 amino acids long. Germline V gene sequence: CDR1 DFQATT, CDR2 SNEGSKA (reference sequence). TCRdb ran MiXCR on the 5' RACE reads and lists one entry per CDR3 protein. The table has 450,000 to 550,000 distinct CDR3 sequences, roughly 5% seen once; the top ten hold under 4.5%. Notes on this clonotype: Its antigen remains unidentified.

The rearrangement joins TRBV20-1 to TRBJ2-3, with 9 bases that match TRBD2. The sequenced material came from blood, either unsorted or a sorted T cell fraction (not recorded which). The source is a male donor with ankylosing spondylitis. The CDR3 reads CSARERGASTDTQYF. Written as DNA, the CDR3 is TGCAGTGCTAGGGAGCGGGGGGCTAGCACAGATACGCAGTATTTT.